Listed below are T cell receptor beta chains from one sample, sequenced in a study of blood T cells in healthy people across ages. TCRdb ran MiXCR on the 5' RACE reads and lists one entry per CDR3 protein. Among 650,000 to 1,000,000 distinct CDR3 sequences listed, about 34% were seen once. What was sequenced was blood. These receptors were obtained from a man aged 18 to 35 in good health. Both conserved end residues are part of each CDR3. Each record gives: D gene, J gene, clone size, V gene, CDR3 protein, CDR3 DNA. The D gene is left open where the match is weak. Clone sizes are given selectively: once, few, many, or a class where the clone is expanded.

- TRBJ2-3 few TRBV5-8 CASSFPATGSSTDTQYF TGTGCCAGCAGCTTTCCCGCTACAGGATCCAGCACAGATACGCAGTATTTT
TRBD1 TRBJ1-5 - TRBV18 CASRSTSEGASNQPQHF TGTGCCAGCCGATCAACCTCCGAGGGGGCTAGCAATCAGCCCCAGCATTTT
TRBD1 TRBJ2-7 few TRBV5-1 CASSPGQVEDYEQYF TGCGCCAGCAGCCCCGGACAGGTAGAGGACTACGAGCAGTACTTC
TRBD1 TRBJ1-5 - TRBV5-1 CASSGTGLQPQHF TGCGCCAGCAGCGGGACAGGGTTGCAGCCCCAGCATTTT
TRBD1 TRBJ1-2 - TRBV20-1 CSANREGARVYGYTF TGCAGTGCCAACAGAGAGGGGGCAAGGGTCTATGGCTACACCTTC
- TRBJ2-7 - TRBV20-1 CSARDEQGEQYF TGCAGTGCTAGAGATGAGCAAGGTGAGCAGTACTTC
- TRBJ2-1 many TRBV7-3 CASSLIGGNEQFF TGTGCCAGCAGTTTGATTGGGGGCAATGAGCAGTTCTTC
TRBD1 TRBJ2-4 - TRBV6-6 CASSSTGGEAKNIQYF TGTGCCAGCAGTTCCACAGGGGGAGAGGCCAAAAACATTCAGTACTTC
TRBD2 TRBJ2-3 few TRBV7-2 CASSLDGLASTDTQYF TGTGCCAGCAGCTTAGATGGACTAGCTAGCACAGATACGCAGTATTTT
TRBD2 TRBJ2-1 many TRBV25-1 CASRLAGGNYEQFF TGTGCCAGCAGACTAGCGGGGGGAAACTATGAGCAGTTCTTC
- TRBJ2-2 - TRBV9 CASSNRPSPGTGELFF TGTGCCAGCAGCAACAGGCCCTCTCCGGGGACCGGGGAGCTGTTTTTT
- TRBJ2-7 - TRBV7-3 CASSPGPAGEQYF TGTGCCAGCAGCCCAGGACCAGCCGGGGAGCAGTACTTC
TRBD1 TRBJ1-2 - TRBV7-2 CASSYETRDSDGYTF TGTGCCAGCAGCTACGAAACCCGGGACAGTGATGGCTACACCTTC
- TRBJ1-6 few TRBV27 CASSSAPYNSPLHF TGTGCCAGCAGTTCCGCGCCCTATAATTCACCCCTCCACTTT
TRBD1 TRBJ1-6 few TRBV20-1 CSARDPGTGHSPLHF TGCAGTGCTAGAGACCCCGGGACAGGGCATTCACCCCTCCACTTT
TRBD1 TRBJ2-1 - TRBV7-2 CASSHRQGETQFF TGTGCCAGCAGCCACCGACAGGGAGAGACCCAGTTCTTC
TRBD1 TRBJ2-3 - TRBV7-3 CASSSGGRGDTQYF TGTGCCAGCAGCTCAGGGGGCCGGGGAGATACGCAGTATTTT
- TRBJ1-2 few TRBV4-3 CASSQVKGWANYGYTF TGCGCCAGCAGCCAGGTGAAAGGTTGGGCTAACTATGGCTACACCTTC